The 13 T cell receptor beta chains in this list originate from one sample, sequenced in a study of identical twins. TCRdb re-derived calls from the 5' RACE reads in MiXCR, one entry per CDR3 protein. The sample has hundreds of thousands of distinct CDR3 sequences; 15% to 20% are singletons. The sample also formed part of further work on T cells expressing NK-cell markers.

Material: PBMCs. The receptors derive from a woman aged 18-29 years in good health.

This clonotype was counted between two and nine times. This chain uses TRBV27 with TRBJ2-1; D is unresolved. Trimming stripped 0 bases from V and 2 bases from J, with 8 bases between. This CDR3 has 15 residues. Germline-derived CDR1 and CDR2 are MNHEY and SMNVEV (reference sequence). The CDR3 nucleotides read TGTGCCAGCAGTTTATCGACACCCACCTACAATGAGCAGTTCTTC. Translated: CASSLSTPTYNEQFF.

This clonotype was seen more than once but under ten times. The V call is TRBV4-1, the J call TRBJ1-4, with D possibly matching TRBD1 (6 bases). Trimming took off 3 bases at V and 8 bases at J, with 19 bases between the two ends. This CDR3 comprises 16 residues. The germline V gene has CDR1 MGHRA and CDR2 YSYEKL. The CDR3 protein is CASSHHGTRGQEKLFF. Written as DNA, the CDR3 is TGCGCCAGCAGCCATCATGGGACCAGGGGTCAGGAAAAACTGTTTTTT.

The V gene is TRBV6-5, the J gene TRBJ2-7; 7 nucleotides align to TRBD1. The CDR3 loop spans 15 amino acids. The germline gives CDR1 MNHEY, CDR2 SVGAGI. V lost 7 bases and J lost 5; bases outside the gene matches: 14. CDR3 coding DNA: TGTGCCAGCATTAAAGAGGGGGCTTCCCCCCACGAGCAGTACTTC. This translates into CASIKEGASPHEQYF.

In this sample, this clonotype turned up a few times. V is TRBV20-1 and J is TRBJ2-3; 10 bases are a match to TRBD2. CDR1 DFQATT and CDR2 SNEGSKA come from the germline V gene (reference sequence). The V and J ends lost 6 bases and 2 bases, in that order; junction bases with no gene match: 17. This CDR3 contains 18 residues. The CDR3 reads CSALVPIQLAGSTDTQYF. DNA for the CDR3: TGCAGTGCACTAGTCCCAATTCAACTAGCGGGGTCCACAGATACGCAGTATTTT.

This clonotype was observed a few times. The chain combines TRBV4-3 with TRBJ2-7, with TRBD2 matching over 9 bases. V lost 2 bases and J lost 2; bases outside the gene matches: 4. Germline V CDR1 and CDR2: LGHNA, YSLEER. The CDR3 sequence is 15 residues long. The CDR3 is CASSQIAGETYEQYF. In DNA, the CDR3 is TGCGCCAGCAGCCAAATAGCGGGAGAGACCTACGAGCAGTACTTC.

The chain joins TRBV20-1 to TRBJ1-5; TRBD1 is a possible D gene (5 bases). The CDR3 extends over 14 amino acids. The V and J ends lost 4 bases and 7 bases respectively, with 17 bases between them. CDR1 and CDR2 (germline): DFQATT, SNEGSKA (reference sequence). CDR3 nucleotide sequence: TGCAGTGCTATGCAGGGCATGGGAGGCCAGCCCCAGCATTTT. It codes for CSAMQGMGGQPQHF.

The chain is built from TRBV27 and TRBJ1-2; 9 bases are shared with TRBD1. With V trimmed by 3 bases and J by 12 bases, 8 bases remained unmatched. CDR1 and CDR2 (germline): MNHEY, SMNVEV (reference sequence). This CDR3 region has 13 residues. Here the CDR3 DNA reads TGTGCCAGCAGTTTGAGAGGGACAGGGATTGACACCTTC. Its translation: CASSLRGTGIDTF.

This clonotype was picked up a small number of times. This chain connects TRBV20-1 to TRBJ2-3; 7 nucleotides line up with TRBD2. Germline CDR1 is DFQATT and CDR2 is SNEGSKA (reference sequence). This CDR3 region has 14 residues. V lost 1 base to trimming and J lost 3 bases; unmatched junction nucleotides: 4. CDR3 DNA: TGCAGTGCTAGAGGCGGGAGTAGGACAGATACGCAGTATTTT. It is translated as CSARGGSRTDTQYF.

The V call is TRBV6-5, the J call TRBJ1-3, with a possible D match to TRBD1 (6 bases). This CDR3 region has 14 residues. The V end was cut by 0 bases, the J end by 9 bases, with 12 bases between. Germline V gene data show CDR1 as MNHEY and CDR2 as SVGAGI. DNA of the CDR3: TGTGCCAGCAGTTACTCGAACAGGGCGGGCACCATATATTTT. It yields the protein CASSYSNRAGTIYF.

The chain has TRBV7-9 and TRBJ2-3, with 9 bases aligning to TRBD2. Germline assignment: CDR1 SEHNR and CDR2 FQNEAQ (reference sequence). This CDR3 comprises 15 residues. V gave up 7 bases and J gave up 9 bases; unmatched junction bases: 14. CDR3 loop: CASIQSRLAEETQYF. CDR3 bases: TGTGCCAGCATCCAGAGCAGACTAGCGGAAGAAACGCAGTATTTT.

The V and J genes are TRBV10-3 and TRBJ1-2, with D maybe TRBD1 (5 bases). The CDR3 runs 12 residues. Germline CDR1 and CDR2: ENHRY and SYGVKD. V lost 4 bases, J lost 7 bases, and 10 bases lay in between. The CDR3 loop is CAISVGGPGYTF. DNA of the CDR3: TGTGCCATCAGTGTGGGGGGACCTGGCTACACCTTC.

For this clonotype: Germline is not matched at one junction end, which may reflect a read error. The J gene is TRBJ2-5, the V gene TRBV7-2, with 7 bases fitting TRBD1. Germline CDR1 and CDR2: SGHTA and FQGNSA. The CDR3 is made up of 13 amino acids. Here the CDR3 DNA reads TGTGCCAGGAGCTCGGGACAGATGGAGACCCAGTACTTC. Translation gives CARSSGQMETQYF.

This clonotype was counted at least ten times. The chain links TRBV3-1 to TRBJ2-7; possibly TRBD2 for D (6 bases). V was shortened by 2 bases and J by 6 bases, with 14 bases between the two germline ends. The CDR3 has 14 residues. Germline V CDR1 and CDR2: LGHDT, YNNKEL (reference sequence). The chain's CDR3 is CASSQTWGVPEQYF. The CDR3 coding sequence is TGTGCCAGCAGCCAAACCTGGGGGGTCCCCGAGCAGTACTTC.